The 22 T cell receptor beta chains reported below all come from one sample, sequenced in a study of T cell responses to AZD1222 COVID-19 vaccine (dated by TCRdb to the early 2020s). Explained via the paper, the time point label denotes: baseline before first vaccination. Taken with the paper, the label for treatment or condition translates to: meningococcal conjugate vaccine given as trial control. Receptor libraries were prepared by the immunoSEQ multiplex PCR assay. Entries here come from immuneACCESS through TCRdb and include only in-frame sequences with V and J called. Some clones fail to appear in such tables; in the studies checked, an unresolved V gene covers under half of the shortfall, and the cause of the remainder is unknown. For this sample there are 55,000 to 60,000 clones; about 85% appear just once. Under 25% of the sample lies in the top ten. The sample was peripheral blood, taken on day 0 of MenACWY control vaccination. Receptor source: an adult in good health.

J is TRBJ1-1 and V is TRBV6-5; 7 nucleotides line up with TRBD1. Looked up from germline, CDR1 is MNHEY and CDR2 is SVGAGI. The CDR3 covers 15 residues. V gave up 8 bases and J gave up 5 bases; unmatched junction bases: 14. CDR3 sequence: CASGRGLVSGTEAFF. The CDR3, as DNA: TGTGCCAGCGGGAGGGGGCTCGTGAGTGGGACTGAAGCTTTCTTT.

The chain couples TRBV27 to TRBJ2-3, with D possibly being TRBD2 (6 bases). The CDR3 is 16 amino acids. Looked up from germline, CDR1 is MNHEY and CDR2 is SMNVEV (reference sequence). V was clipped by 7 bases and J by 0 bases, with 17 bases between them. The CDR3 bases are TGTGCCAGCACTCCATATAGCGGAGCCAGCACAGATACGCAGTATTTT. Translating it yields CASTPYSGASTDTQYF.

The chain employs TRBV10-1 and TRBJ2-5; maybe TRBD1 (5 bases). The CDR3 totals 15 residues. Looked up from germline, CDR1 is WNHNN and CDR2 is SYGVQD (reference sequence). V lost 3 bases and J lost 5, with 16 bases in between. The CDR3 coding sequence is TGCGCCAGCAGTGAAGGGGCGGCTCGGCGGGAGACCCAGTACTTC. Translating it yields CASSEGAARRETQYF.

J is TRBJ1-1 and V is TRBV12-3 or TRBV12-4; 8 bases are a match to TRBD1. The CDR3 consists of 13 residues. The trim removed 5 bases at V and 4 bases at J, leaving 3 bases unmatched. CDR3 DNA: TGTGCCAGCAGTGGTACAGGGGGCACTGAAGCTTTCTTT. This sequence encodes CASSGTGGTEAFF.

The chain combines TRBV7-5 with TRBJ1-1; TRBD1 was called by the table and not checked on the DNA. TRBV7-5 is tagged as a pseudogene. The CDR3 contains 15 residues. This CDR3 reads CARSLPDRVDTEAFF. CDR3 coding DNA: TGTGCCAGAAGCTTACCGGACAGGGTCGACACTGAAGCTTTCTTT.

The CDR3 is CASRPQGEYSNQPQHF. DNA for the CDR3: TGTGCCAGCAGGCCACAGGGGGAATATAGCAATCAGCCCCAGCATTTT. This rearrangement joins TRBV6-6 to TRBJ1-5, with TRBD1 matching over 8 bases. The CDR3 contains 16 residues. Per the germline V gene, CDR1 is MNHNY and CDR2 is SVGAGI (reference sequence). V gave up 6 bases and J gave up 0 bases; unmatched junction bases: 7.

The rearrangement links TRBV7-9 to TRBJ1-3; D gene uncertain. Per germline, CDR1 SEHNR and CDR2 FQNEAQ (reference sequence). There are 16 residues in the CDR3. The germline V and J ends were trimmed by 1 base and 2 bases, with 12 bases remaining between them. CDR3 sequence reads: CASSLGLGNPGNTIYF. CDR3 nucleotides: TGTGCCAGCAGCTTAGGATTGGGGAATCCTGGAAACACCATATATTTT. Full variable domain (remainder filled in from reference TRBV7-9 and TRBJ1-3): DTGVSQNPRHKITKRGQNVTFRCDPISEHNRLYWYRQTLGQGPEFLTYFQNEAQLEKSRLLSDRFSAERPKGSFSTLEIQRTEQGDSAMYLCASSLGLGNPGNTIYFGEGSWLTVV.

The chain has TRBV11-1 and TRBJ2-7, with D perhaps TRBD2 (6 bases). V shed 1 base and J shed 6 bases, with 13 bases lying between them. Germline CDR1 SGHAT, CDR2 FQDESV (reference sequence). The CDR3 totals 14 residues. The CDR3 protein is CASSLVWARGEQYF. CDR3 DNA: TGTGCCAGCAGCTTAGTGTGGGCGCGGGGCGAGCAGTACTTC.

The CDR3, as DNA: TGCGCCAGCAGCTTGGCGACAGGAGATCTGATGAACACTGAAGCTTTCTTT. Translated: CASSLATGDLMNTEAFF. The rearrangement links TRBV5-1 to TRBJ1-1, with D tentatively TRBD1 (6 bases). In germline, CDR1 is SGHRS, CDR2 YFSETQ. Trimming removed 0 bases at V and 0 bases at J, with 15 bases between. CDR3 size: 17 residues.

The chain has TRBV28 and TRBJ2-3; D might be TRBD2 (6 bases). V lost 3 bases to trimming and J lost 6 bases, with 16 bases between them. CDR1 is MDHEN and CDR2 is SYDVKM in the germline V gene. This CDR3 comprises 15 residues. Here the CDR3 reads CASSFPRDLVDTQYF. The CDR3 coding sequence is TGTGCCAGCAGTTTTCCCCGGGACTTAGTGGATACGCAGTATTTT.

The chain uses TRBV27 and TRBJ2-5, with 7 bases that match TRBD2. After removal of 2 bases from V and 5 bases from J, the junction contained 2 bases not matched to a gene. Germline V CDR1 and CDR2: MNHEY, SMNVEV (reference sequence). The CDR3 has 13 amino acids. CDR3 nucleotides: TGTGCCAGCAGTTTAGCGGGAGTGGAGACCCAGTACTTC. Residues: CASSLAGVETQYF.

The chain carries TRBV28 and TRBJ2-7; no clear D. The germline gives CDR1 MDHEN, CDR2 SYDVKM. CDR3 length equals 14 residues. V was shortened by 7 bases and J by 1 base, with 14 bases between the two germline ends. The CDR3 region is CASTSPIPSYEQYF. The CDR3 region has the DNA TGTGCCAGCACCAGCCCAATCCCTTCCTACGAGCAGTACTTC.

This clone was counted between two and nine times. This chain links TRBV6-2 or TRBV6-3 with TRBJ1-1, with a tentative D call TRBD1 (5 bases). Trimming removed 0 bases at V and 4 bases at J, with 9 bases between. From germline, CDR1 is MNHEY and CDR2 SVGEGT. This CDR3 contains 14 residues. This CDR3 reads CASSYSGTATEAFF. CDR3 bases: TGTGCCAGCAGTTACTCGGGGACGGCCACTGAAGCTTTCTTT.

The CDR3 here is CASTPQKGGGYEQYF. In DNA, the CDR3 is TGTGCCAGCACTCCCCAAAAGGGCGGGGGTTACGAGCAGTACTTC. The V and J genes are TRBV6-5 and TRBJ2-7, with 7 positions matching TRBD2. V was pared by 7 bases and J by 4 bases, with 13 bases of the junction left unmatched. The CDR3 extends over 15 amino acids. In germline, CDR1 is MNHEY, CDR2 SVGAGI.

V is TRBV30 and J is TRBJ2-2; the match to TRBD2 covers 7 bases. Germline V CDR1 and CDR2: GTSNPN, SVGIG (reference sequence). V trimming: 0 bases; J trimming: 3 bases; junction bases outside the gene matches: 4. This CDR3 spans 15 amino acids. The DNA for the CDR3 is TGTGCCTGGAGTGTAGTCGGACTAGACACCGGGGAGCTGTTTTTT. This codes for CAWSVVGLDTGELFF.

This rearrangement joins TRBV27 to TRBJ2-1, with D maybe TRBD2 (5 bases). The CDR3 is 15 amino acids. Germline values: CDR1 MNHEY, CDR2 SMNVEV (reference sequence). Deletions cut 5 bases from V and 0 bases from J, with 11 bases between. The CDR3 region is CASSESGYSYNEQFF. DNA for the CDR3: TGTGCCAGCAGTGAGAGCGGATACTCCTACAATGAGCAGTTCTTC.

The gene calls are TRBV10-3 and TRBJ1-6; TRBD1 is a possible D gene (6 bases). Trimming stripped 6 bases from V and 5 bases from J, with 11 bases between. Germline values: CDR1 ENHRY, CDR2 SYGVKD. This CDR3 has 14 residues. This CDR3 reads CAIRQDSDNSPLHF. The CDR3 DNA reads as TGTGCCATCAGACAGGACAGTGATAATTCACCCCTCCACTTT.

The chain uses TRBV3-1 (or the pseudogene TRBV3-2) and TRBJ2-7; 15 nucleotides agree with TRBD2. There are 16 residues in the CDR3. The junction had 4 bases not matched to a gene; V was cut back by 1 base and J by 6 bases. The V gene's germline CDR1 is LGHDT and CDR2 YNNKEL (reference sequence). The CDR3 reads CASSQVVGLAGGEQYF. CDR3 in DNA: TGTGCCAGCAGCCAAGTTGTGGGACTAGCGGGGGGCGAGCAGTACTTC.

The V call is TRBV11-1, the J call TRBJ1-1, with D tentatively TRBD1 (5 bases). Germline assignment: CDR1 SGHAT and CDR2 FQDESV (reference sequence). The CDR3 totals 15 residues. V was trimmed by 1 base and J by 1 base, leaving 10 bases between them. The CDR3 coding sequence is TGTGCCAGCAGCTTAGAGGGACGGTCGAACACTGAAGCTTTCTTT. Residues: CASSLEGRSNTEAFF. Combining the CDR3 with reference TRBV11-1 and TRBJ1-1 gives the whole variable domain EAEVAQSPRYKITEKSQAVAFWCDPISGHATLYWYRQILGQGPELLVQFQDESVVDDSQLPKDRFSAERLKGVDSTLKIQPAELGDSAMYLCASSLEGRSNTEAFFGQGTRLTVV.

The CDR3 region has the DNA TGTGCCAGCAGTTACTACGAGGGCTACACCTTC. Translation gives CASSYYEGYTF. The chain carries TRBV6-2 or TRBV6-3 and TRBJ1-2; D is uncertain. Germline V gene data show CDR1 as MNHEY and CDR2 as SVGEGT. The CDR3 spans 11 residues. V was pared by 1 base and J by 8 bases, with 5 bases between.

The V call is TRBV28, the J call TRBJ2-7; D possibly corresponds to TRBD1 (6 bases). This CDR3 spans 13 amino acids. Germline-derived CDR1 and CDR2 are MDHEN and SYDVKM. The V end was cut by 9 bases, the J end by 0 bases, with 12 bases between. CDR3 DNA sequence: TGTGCCAGTTCGACAGGCGTCTCCTACGAGCAGTACTTC. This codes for CASSTGVSYEQYF.

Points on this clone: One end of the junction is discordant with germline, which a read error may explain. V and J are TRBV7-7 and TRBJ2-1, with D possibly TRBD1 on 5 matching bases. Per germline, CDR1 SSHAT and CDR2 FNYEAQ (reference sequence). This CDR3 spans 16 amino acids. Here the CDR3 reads CASSNGQGTTYNEQFF. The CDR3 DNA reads TGTGCTAGCAGCAATGGGCAGGGTACCACCTACAATGAGCAGTTCTTC.